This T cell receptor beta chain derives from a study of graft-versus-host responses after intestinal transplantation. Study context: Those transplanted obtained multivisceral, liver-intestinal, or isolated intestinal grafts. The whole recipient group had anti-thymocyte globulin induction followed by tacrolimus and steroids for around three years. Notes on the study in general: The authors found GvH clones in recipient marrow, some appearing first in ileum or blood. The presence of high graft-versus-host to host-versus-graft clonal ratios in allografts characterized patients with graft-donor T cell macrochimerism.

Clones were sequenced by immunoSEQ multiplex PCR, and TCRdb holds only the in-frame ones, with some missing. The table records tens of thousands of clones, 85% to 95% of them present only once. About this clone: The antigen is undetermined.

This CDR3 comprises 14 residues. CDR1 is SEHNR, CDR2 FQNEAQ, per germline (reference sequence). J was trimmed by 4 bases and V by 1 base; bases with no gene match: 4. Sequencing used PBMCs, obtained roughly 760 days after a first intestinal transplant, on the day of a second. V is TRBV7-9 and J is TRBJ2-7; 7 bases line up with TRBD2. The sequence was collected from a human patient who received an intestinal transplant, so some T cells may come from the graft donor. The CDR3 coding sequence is TGTGCCAGCAGCTTAGGCGGGAGTTGGTACGAGCAGTACTTC. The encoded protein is CASSLGGSWYEQYF.